One sample yielded the 6 T cell receptor beta chains listed below, sequenced in a study of blood T cell repertoires in COVID-19. Assay: immunoSEQ multiplex PCR; the TCRdb copy retains only in-frame clones and omits some. The profile shows fewer than 200,000 clones, just under 85% of them singletons. Sequencing was done on a sample of peripheral blood. The receptor source for this set is a man in his forties or fifties who had recovered from COVID-19.

This clone was picked up one time. The chain combines TRBV5-5 with TRBJ2-7, with D possibly being TRBD2 (6 bases). The CDR3 sequence is 15 residues long. Between the trimmed V and J ends, which lost 0 bases and 4 bases, there was a span of 14 bases. CDR1 and CDR2 (germline): SGHKS, YYEKEE (reference sequence). For the CDR3, the DNA is TGTGCCAGCAGCTTGGGCGGGGCAACTACTTACGAGCAGTACTTC. As protein: CASSLGGATTYEQYF.

The V call is TRBV2, the J call TRBJ2-7; possibly TRBD1 for D (5 bases). Per germline, CDR1 SNHLY and CDR2 FYNNEI. With 11 bases removed from V and 6 bases from J, the gap between germline ends came to 20 bases. The CDR3 runs 13 residues. CDR3 in DNA: TGTGCCGGCACAGGCGACTCAGGGCGCGAGCAGTACTTC. Translated: CAGTGDSGREQYF.

The chain uses TRBV30 and TRBJ1-1, with a tentative D call TRBD1 (5 bases). The V and J ends lost 0 bases and 1 base respectively, with 9 bases between them. There are 14 residues in the CDR3. Germline V gene sequence: CDR1 GTSNPN, CDR2 SVGIG (reference sequence). The CDR3 here is CAWSVGHGNTEAFF. In DNA, the CDR3 is TGTGCCTGGAGTGTAGGACACGGGAACACTGAAGCTTTCTTT.

The V gene is TRBV25-1, the J gene TRBJ2-1; 8 nucleotides match TRBD2. Germline V CDR1 and CDR2: MGHDK, SYGVNS. J gave up 6 bases and V 2 bases, and 0 bases lay outside the gene matches. The CDR3 contains 13 residues. The CDR3 sequence is CASSESGSNEQFF. The CDR3 DNA follows: TGTGCCAGCAGTGAAAGCGGGAGCAATGAGCAGTTCTTC.

V usage is TRBV30 and J usage is TRBJ2-3; 7 bases agree with TRBD1. The CDR3 runs 12 residues. Per germline, CDR1 GTSNPN and CDR2 SVGIG (reference sequence). V shed 5 bases and J 3 bases; nucleotides not matched to a gene: 2. The CDR3 DNA reads TGTGCCTGGCAGACAGGGACAGATACGCAGTATTTT. The encoded protein is CAWQTGTDTQYF.

CDR3 coding DNA: TGTGCCAGCAGCGTGGCACATTCGAACACCGGGGAGCTGTTTTTT. Translated, it gives CASSVAHSNTGELFF. The chain links TRBV9 to TRBJ2-2; no clear D. The ends were cut back, 2 bases at V and 0 bases at J, with 8 bases in the middle. This CDR3 comprises 15 residues. From germline, CDR1 is SGDLS and CDR2 YYNGEE.